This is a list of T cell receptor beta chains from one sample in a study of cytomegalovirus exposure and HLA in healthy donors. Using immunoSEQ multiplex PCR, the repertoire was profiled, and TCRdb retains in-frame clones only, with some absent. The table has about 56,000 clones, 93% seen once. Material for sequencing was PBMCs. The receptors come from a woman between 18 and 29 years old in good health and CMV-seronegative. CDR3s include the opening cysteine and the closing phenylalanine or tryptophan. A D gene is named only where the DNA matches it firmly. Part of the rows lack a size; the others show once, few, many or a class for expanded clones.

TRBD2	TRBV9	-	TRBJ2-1	CASERGLDPSYNEQFF	TGTGCCAGCGAACGGGGACTAGACCCTTCCTACAATGAGCAGTTCTTC
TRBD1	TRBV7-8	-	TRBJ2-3	CASSSGQVEDTQYF	TGTGCCAGCAGCTCGGGACAGGTCGAGGATACGCAGTATTTT
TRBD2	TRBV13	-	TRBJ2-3	CASSLGIGLADTDTQYF	TGTGCCAGCAGCTTAGGCATCGGACTAGCGGACACAGATACGCAGTATTTT
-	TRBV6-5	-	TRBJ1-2	CASSSSYTYGYTF	TGTGCCAGCAGCTCGAGTTATACCTATGGCTACACCTTC
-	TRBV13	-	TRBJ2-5	CASSSPRDMTETQYF	TGTGCCAGCAGCTCACCCAGGGATATGACCGAGACCCAGTACTTC
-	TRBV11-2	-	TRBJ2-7	CASSPSYEQYF	TGTGCCAGCAGCCCATCCTACGAGCAGTACTTC
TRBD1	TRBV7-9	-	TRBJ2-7	CASRGTWDRRPHPSYEQYF	TGTGCCAGCAGGGGAACCTGGGACAGGCGGCCTCACCCCTCCTACGAGCAGTACTTC
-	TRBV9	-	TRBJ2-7	CASSVFSGLSYEQYF	TGTGCCAGCAGCGTTTTCAGCGGATTGTCCTACGAGCAGTACTTC
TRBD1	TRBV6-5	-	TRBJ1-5	CASREGQRDQPQHF	TGTGCCAGCAGGGAGGGACAGAGGGATCAGCCCCAGCATTTT
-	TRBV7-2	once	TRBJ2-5	CASSLDAGAETQYF	TGTGCCAGCAGCTTAGACGCGGGCGCGGAGACCCAGTACTTC
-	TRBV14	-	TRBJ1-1	CASSPTGGAVEAFF	TGTGCCAGCAGCCCGACAGGCGGTGCGGTTGAAGCTTTCTTT
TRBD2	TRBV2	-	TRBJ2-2	CASSGSLAGGNTGELFF	TGTGCCAGCAGTGGGTCTCTAGCGGGGGGAAACACCGGGGAGCTGTTTTTT
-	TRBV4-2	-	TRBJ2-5	CASSQDRGETQYF	TGTGCCAGCAGCCAAGATAGAGGGGAGACCCAGTACTTC
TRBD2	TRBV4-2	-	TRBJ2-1	CASSRTSGGSYNEQFF	TGTGCCAGCAGCCGTACTAGCGGGGGCTCCTACAATGAGCAGTTCTTC
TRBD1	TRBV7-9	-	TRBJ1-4	CASRQGGEKLFF	TGTGCCAGTCGACAGGGTGGTGAAAAACTGTTTTTT
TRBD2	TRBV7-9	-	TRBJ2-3	CASSESTSIRDTQYF	TGTGCCAGCAGCGAATCGACTAGCATCCGGGATACGCAGTATTTT
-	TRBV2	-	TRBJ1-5	CASSEGGIINQPQHF	TGTGCCAGCAGTGAAGGAGGGATCATCAATCAGCCCCAGCATTTT
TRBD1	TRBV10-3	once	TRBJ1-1	CAITPGQWDEAFF	TGTGCCATCACCCCGGGACAGTGGGATGAAGCTTTCTTT
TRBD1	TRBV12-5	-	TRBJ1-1	CASGRRDRGTEAFF	TGTGCTAGTGGTCGCCGGGACAGGGGCACTGAAGCTTTCTTT
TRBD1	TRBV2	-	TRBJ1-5	CARRGGTGGNQPQHF	TGTGCCCGCCGGGGGGGGACAGGGGGCAATCAGCCCCAGCATTTT
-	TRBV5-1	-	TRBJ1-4	CASSVDQGVGRGGFNEKLFF	TGCGCCAGCAGCGTAGATCAGGGCGTGGGACGAGGGGGTTTCAATGAAAAACTGTTTTTT
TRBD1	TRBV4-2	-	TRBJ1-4	CASSQDRTGDEKLFF	TGTGCCAGCAGCCAAGATCGGACAGGGGACGAAAAACTGTTTTTT
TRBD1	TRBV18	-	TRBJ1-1	CATTLKAGDRNTEAFF	TGTGCCACCACACTCAAAGCGGGGGACAGGAACACTGAAGCTTTCTTT
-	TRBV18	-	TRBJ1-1	CASSPVRGYGREAFF	TGTGCCAGCTCACCTGTCCGGGGGTATGGACGAGAAGCTTTCTTT
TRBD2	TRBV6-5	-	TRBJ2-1	CASSKNLAGGLQFF	TGTGCCAGCAGCAAAAACCTAGCGGGAGGGCTTCAGTTCTTC
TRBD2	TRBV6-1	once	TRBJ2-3	CASNPLAGSDTQYF	TGTGCCAGCAACCCGCTAGCGGGGTCTGATACGCAGTATTTT
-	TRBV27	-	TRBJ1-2	CASSFEGNYGYTF	TGTGCCAGCAGTTTTGAGGGTAACTATGGCTACACCTTC
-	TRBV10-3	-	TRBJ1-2	CAISELNRGNGYTF	TGTGCCATCAGTGAACTAAATAGAGGGAATGGCTACACCTTC
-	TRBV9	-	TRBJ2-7	CASSAWFSSYEQYF	TGTGCCAGCAGCGCTTGGTTTAGCTCCTACGAGCAGTACTTC
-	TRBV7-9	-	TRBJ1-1	CASSLRTVNTEAFF	TGTGCCAGCAGCTTAAGGACAGTGAACACTGAAGCTTTCTTT
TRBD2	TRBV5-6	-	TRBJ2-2	CASSSGLPNTGELFF	TGTGCCAGCAGCTCGGGACTACCGAACACCGGGGAGCTGTTTTTT
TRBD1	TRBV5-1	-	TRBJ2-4	CASSLAEGAGDIQYF	TGCGCCAGCAGCTTGGCCGAGGGGGCCGGGGACATTCAGTACTTC
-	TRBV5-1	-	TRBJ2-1	CASSPPANEQFF	TGCGCCAGCAGCCCCCCAGCGAATGAGCAGTTCTTC
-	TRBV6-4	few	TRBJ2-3	CASQPTDTDTQYF	TGTGCCAGCCAACCAACTGACACAGATACGCAGTATTTT
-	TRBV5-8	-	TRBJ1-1	CASSLTGTEAFF	TGTGCCAGCAGCTTGACAGGCACTGAAGCTTTCTTT
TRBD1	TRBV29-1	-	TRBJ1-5	CSYRDRENQPQHF	TGCAGCTACAGGGACAGGGAAAATCAGCCCCAGCATTTT
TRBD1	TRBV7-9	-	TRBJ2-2	CASSFAPGTGTGTGELFF	TGTGCCAGCAGCTTCGCTCCCGGGACAGGGACGGGCACCGGGGAGCTGTTTTTT
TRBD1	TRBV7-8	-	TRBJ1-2	CASSLHPRRTGRTLGYTF	TGTGCCAGCAGCTTACATCCCCGGAGGACAGGAAGGACGTTGGGCTACACCTTC
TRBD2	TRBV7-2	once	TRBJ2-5	CASSLSLAGGFKETQYF	TGTGCCAGCAGCTTATCGTTAGCGGGGGGGTTCAAAGAGACCCAGTACTTC
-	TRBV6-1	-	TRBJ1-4	CASSVRGTNEKLFF	TGTGCCAGCAGTGTCAGGGGAACTAATGAAAAACTGTTTTTT
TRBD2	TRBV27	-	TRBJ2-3	CASSLLAGVSDTQYF	TGTGCCAGCAGTTTGCTAGCGGGAGTATCAGATACGCAGTATTTT
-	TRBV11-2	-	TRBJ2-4	CASSDGEAKNIQYF	TGTGCCAGCAGCGACGGGGAAGCCAAAAACATTCAGTACTTC
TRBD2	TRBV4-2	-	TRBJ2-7	CASSQWGGGSSYEQYF	TGTGCCAGCAGCCAATGGGGCGGGGGGAGCTCCTACGAGCAGTACTTC
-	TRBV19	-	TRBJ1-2	CASTPLGRYGYTF	TGTGCCAGTACCCCCCTAGGGAGGTATGGCTACACCTTC
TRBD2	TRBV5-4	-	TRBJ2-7	CASSSQGLAGGLQYF	TGTGCCAGCAGCTCCCAGGGTCTAGCGGGGGGTTTGCAGTACTTC
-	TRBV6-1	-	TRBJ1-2	CASRTVGIYGYTF	TGTGCCAGCAGGACGGTCGGGATCTATGGCTACACCTTC
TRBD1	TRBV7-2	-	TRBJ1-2	CASSIQQGEGYTF	TGTGCCAGCAGCATACAACAGGGGGAAGGCTACACCTTC
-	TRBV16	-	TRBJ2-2	CASSQLPTGELFF	TGTGCCAGCAGCCAGCTACCCACCGGGGAGCTGTTTTTT
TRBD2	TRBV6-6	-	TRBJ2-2	CASSTSGGFAGELFF	TGTGCCAGCAGCACTAGCGGGGGTTTCGCCGGGGAGCTGTTTTTT
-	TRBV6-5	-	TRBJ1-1	CASSYVGGVRTEAFF	TGTGCCAGCAGTTACGTAGGGGGGGTGCGGACTGAAGCTTTCTTT
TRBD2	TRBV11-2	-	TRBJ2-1	CASSFGGGSSYNEQFF	TGTGCCAGCAGCTTCGGCGGGGGGAGCTCCTACAATGAGCAGTTCTTC
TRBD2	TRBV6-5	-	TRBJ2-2	CASTPGTTHTGELFF	TGTGCCAGCACCCCTGGGACTACTCACACCGGGGAGCTGTTTTTT
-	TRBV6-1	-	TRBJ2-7	CASSGDTGYEQYF	TGTGCCAGCAGTGGGGACACGGGCTACGAGCAGTACTTC
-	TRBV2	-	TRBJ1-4	CASRGRAGPEKLFF	TGTGCCAGTAGGGGGAGGGCAGGGCCCGAAAAACTGTTTTTT
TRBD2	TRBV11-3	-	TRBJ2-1	CASSSNGRVGFDEQFF	TGTGCCAGCAGCTCGAACGGGAGGGTTGGTTTCGATGAGCAGTTCTTC
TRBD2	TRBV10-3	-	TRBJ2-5	CAISVNPGSRGGETQYF	TGTGCCATCAGTGTCAACCCCGGTTCCCGGGGGGGTGAGACCCAGTACTTC
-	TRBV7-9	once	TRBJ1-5	CASSLQVRNQPQHF	TGTGCCAGCAGCTTACAGGTTAGGAATCAGCCCCAGCATTTT